The 8 T cell receptor beta chains in this list originate from one sample, sequenced in a study of shared clonotypes between healthy human individuals. The assay was immunoSEQ multiplex PCR, and TCRdb's table has in-frame clones only and misses some. The sample yields approximately 2,000,000 clones, 85% to 95% seen once. The source material was naive CD4+ T cells from PBMCs. The subset here: CD45RA+ positively selected. The receptors were gathered from a man aged 18 to 30 in good health. Some clones in this sample may be carry-over from other donors' samples.

CDR3 protein: CASSPLAGGRDEQYF. The CDR3 DNA reads TGTGCCAGCTCACCGCTAGCGGGAGGGAGGGACGAGCAGTACTTC. The chain employs TRBV18 and TRBJ2-7, with 12 nucleotides matching TRBD2. Germline CDR1 KGHSH, CDR2 LQKENI. The ends lost 3 bases at V and 5 bases at J; junction bases unmatched: 5. This CDR3 is built from 15 residues.

The genes are TRBV25-1 and TRBJ2-3; the match to TRBD2 covers 11 bases. Germline V gives CDR1 MGHDK, CDR2 SYGVNS. The trim removed 3 bases at V and 9 bases at J, leaving 5 bases unmatched. The CDR3 spans 14 residues. CDR3 sequence reads: CASSDPSGRSTQYF. DNA of the CDR3: TGTGCCAGCAGTGACCCTAGCGGGAGGAGCACGCAGTATTTT.

The chain recombines TRBV7-3 with TRBJ2-1, with 12 bases identical to TRBD2. CDR1 is SGHTA and CDR2 is FQGTGA in the germline V gene. The CDR3 consists of 15 residues. J gave up 4 bases and V 5 bases, and 3 bases lay outside the gene matches. In DNA, the CDR3 is TGTGCCAGCAGCCGGACTAGCGGGATGTACAATGAGCAGTTCTTC. Its protein product is CASSRTSGMYNEQFF.

The CDR3 region is CASSLNFGTSGAMYQETQYF. DNA of the CDR3: TGTGCCAGCAGTCTTAACTTCGGGACTAGCGGGGCAATGTACCAAGAGACCCAGTACTTC. J is TRBJ2-5 and V is TRBV28, with 13 bases aligning to TRBD2. Germline CDR1 is MDHEN and CDR2 is SYDVKM. This CDR3 has 20 residues. J gave up 0 bases and V 5 bases, and 15 bases lay outside the gene matches.

Only one count was recorded for this clone. V and J are TRBV27 and TRBJ2-7; 7 bases are a match to TRBD2. Germline CDR1 and CDR2: MNHEY and SMNVEV (reference sequence). This CDR3 region has 13 residues. Trimming at V came to 4 bases and at J to 2 bases, leaving 2 bases not matched to a gene. Here the CDR3 reads CASSSAGPYEQYF. CDR3 in DNA: TGTGCCAGCAGTTCAGCGGGACCCTACGAGCAGTACTTC.

This chain links TRBV12-5 with TRBJ1-1; D is ambiguous. This CDR3 has 11 amino acids. In germline, CDR1 is LGHNT, CDR2 FRNRAP. Trimming left V 0 bases short and J 10 bases short, with 6 bases between. The CDR3 sequence: CASGLVLGAFF. The CDR3 nucleotides read TGTGCTAGTGGTTTGGTACTCGGAGCTTTCTTT.

The chain employs TRBV4-3 and TRBJ2-3, with 12 bases matching TRBD2. Trimming cost V 4 bases and J 5 bases; bases outside gene matches: 10. Germline V CDR1 and CDR2: LGHNA, YSLEER. The CDR3 spans 17 residues. The CDR3 nucleotides are TGCGCCAGCAGCCGAAGGACTAGCGGGGCTCAGTTAGATACGCAGTATTTT. Its translation: CASSRRTSGAQLDTQYF.

This clone was seen a single time. Here the CDR3 reads CASGAQGTLREGYTF. The CDR3 DNA follows: TGTGCCAGCGGAGCGCAGGGGACCCTCCGTGAAGGCTACACCTTC. This chain uses TRBV5-4 with TRBJ1-2, with D possibly TRBD1 on 6 matching bases. CDR3 length: 15 amino acids. Between the trimmed V and J ends, which lost 7 bases and 8 bases, there was a span of 24 bases. Germline V lookup: CDR1 SGHNT, CDR2 YYREEE (reference sequence). The full variable domain, with the rest looked up from reference TRBV5-4 and TRBJ1-2, is ETGVTQSPTHLIKTRGQQVTLRCSSQSGHNTVSWYQQALGQGPQFIFQYYREEENGRGNFPPRFSGLQFPNYSSELNVNALELDDSALYLCASGAQGTLREGYTFGSGTRLTVV.